The T cell receptor beta chain under discussion was sequenced for a study of T cells after yellow fever vaccination. Study outcomes and limitations: There was a possibility that FACS-sorted repertoires contained abundant clonotypes contaminating from the bulk population. Clonotype sharing between CD4 and CD8 compartments was small.

The 5'RACE template-switching step produced TCR cDNA and added a universal primer site and UMIs. TCRdb processed the 5' RACE reads anew with MiXCR; each CDR3 protein has one entry. The repertoire holds some 350,000 distinct CDR3 sequences, with 8.5% to 9% as singletons. This CDR3 region has 12 residues. Germline assignment: CDR1 GTSNPN and CDR2 SVGIG (reference sequence). Trimming left V 5 bases short and J 4 bases short, with 11 bases between. Details on this clonotype: The antigen is not known.

The V call is TRBV30, the J call TRBJ2-5, with D perhaps matching TRBD1 (6 bases). This TCR was sampled from a man aged 18 to 30 who received the YFV17D yellow fever vaccine. Sequencing used PBMCs, obtained on the day of the first yellow fever vaccination. The CDR3 is CAWGTIGETQYF. The CDR3, as DNA: TGTGCCTGGGGGACAATCGGAGAGACCCAGTACTTC.